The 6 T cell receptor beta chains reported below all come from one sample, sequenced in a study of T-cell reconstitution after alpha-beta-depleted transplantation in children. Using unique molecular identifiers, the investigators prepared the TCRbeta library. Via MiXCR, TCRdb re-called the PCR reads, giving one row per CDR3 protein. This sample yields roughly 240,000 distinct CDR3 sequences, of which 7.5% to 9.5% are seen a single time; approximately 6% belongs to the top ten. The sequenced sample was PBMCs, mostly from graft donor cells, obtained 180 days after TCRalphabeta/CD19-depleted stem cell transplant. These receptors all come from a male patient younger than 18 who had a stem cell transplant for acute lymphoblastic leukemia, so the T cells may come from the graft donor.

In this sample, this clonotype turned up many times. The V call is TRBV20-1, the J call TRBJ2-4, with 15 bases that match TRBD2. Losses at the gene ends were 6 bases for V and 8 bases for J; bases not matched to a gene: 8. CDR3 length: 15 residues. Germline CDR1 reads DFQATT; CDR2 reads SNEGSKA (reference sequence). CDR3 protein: CSARTSGGARYIQYF. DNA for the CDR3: TGCAGTGCGAGGACTAGCGGGGGGGCGAGGTACATTCAGTACTTC.

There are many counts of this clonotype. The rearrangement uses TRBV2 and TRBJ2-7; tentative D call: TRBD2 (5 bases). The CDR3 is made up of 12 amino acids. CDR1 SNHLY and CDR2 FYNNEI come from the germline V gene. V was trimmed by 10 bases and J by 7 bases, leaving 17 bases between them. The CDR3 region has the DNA TGTGCCACCCAGGACGGCCAGCGGGAGCAGTACTTC. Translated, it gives CATQDGQREQYF. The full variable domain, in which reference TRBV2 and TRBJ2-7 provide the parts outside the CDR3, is EPEVTQTPSHQVTQMGQEVILRCVPISNHLYFYWYRQILGQKVEFLVSFYNNEISEKSEIFDDQFSVERPDGSNFTLKIRSTKLEDSAMYFCATQDGQREQYFGPGTRLTVT.

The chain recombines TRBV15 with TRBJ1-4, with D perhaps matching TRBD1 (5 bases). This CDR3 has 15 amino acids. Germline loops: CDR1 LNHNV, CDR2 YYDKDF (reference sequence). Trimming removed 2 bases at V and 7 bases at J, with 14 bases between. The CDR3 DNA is TGTGCCACCAGCAGACACGGAGGGGTTGGTGAAAAACTGTTTTTT. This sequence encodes CATSRHGGVGEKLFF.

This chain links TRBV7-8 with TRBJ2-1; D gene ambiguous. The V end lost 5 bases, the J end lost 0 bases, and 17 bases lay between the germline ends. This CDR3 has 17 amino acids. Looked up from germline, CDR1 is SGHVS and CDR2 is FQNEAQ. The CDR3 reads CASSPVWAPSSYNEQFF. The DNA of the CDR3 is TGTGCCAGCAGCCCAGTGTGGGCCCCGAGCTCCTACAATGAGCAGTTCTTC.

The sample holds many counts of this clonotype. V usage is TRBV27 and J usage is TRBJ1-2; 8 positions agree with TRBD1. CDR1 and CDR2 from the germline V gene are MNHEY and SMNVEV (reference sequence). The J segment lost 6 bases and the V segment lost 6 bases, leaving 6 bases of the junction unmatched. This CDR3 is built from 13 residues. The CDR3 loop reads CASRRSDRDGYTF. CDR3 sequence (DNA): TGTGCCAGCAGAAGATCGGACAGGGATGGCTACACCTTC.

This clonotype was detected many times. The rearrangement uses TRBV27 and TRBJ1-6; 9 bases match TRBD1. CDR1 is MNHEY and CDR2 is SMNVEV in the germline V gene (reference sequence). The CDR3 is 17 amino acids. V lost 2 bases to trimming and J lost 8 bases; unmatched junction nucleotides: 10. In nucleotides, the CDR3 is TGTGCCAGCAGTTTACAGCCGGACAGGGGTACTCATTCACCCCTCCACTTT. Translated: CASSLQPDRGTHSPLHF.